This passage covers 26 T cell receptor beta chains from one sample sequenced in a study of post-analysis software for immune sequencing data. The TCR beta cDNA libraries contained unique molecular identifiers. TCRdb reprocessed the PCR reads via MiXCR and lists one record per CDR3 protein. The sample yields 150,000 or so distinct CDR3 sequences, about 34% seen once. Specimen: blood, collected after autologous hematopoietic stem cell transplantation. Source of these receptors: a girl under 18 with multiple sclerosis.

The CDR3 nucleotides are TGTGCCAGCAGCCAAGATCTTGGTCCCCGGCTGTTCTTC. Encoded protein: CASSQDLGPRLFF. The rearrangement joins TRBV3-1 to TRBJ2-1; D unresolved. Germline CDR1 is LGHDT and CDR2 is YNNKEL (reference sequence). V lost 0 bases, J lost 15 bases, and 15 bases lay in between. The CDR3 extends over 13 amino acids.

V gene TRBV6-2 or TRBV6-3 combines with J gene TRBJ2-3; 9 positions agree with TRBD2. This CDR3 contains 15 residues. Germline CDR1 and CDR2: MNHEY and SVGEGT. The junction had 2 bases not matched to a gene; V was cut back by 0 bases and J by 4 bases. CDR3 loop: CASSYSVAGADTQYF. In DNA form, the CDR3 reads TGTGCCAGCAGTTACTCGGTAGCGGGAGCAGATACGCAGTATTTT.

The chain uses TRBV3-1 and TRBJ2-5, with D hard to call. CDR3 size: 15 residues. CDR1 is LGHDT, CDR2 YNNKEL, per germline (reference sequence). The V end was cut by 6 bases, the J end by 0 bases, with 14 bases between. CDR3 amino acids: CASSPSPGHQETQYF. CDR3 nucleotides: TGTGCCAGCAGTCCATCTCCGGGCCACCAAGAGACCCAGTACTTC.

DNA for the CDR3: TGTGCCAGCAGCGAGGGAGGATCCTACAATGAGCAGTTCTTC. It specifies CASSEGGSYNEQFF. The chain employs TRBV27 and TRBJ2-1, with D possibly matching TRBD2 (6 bases). Trimming stripped 6 bases from V and 1 base from J, with 10 bases between. The CDR3 spans 14 residues. The germline CDR1 and CDR2 sequences are MNHEY and SMNVEV (reference sequence).

V is TRBV28 and J is TRBJ1-5; 7 nucleotides line up with TRBD1. The junction had 5 bases not matched to a gene; V was cut back by 6 bases and J by 6 bases. This CDR3 has 13 amino acids. CDR1 and CDR2 from the germline V gene are MDHEN and SYDVKM. The CDR3 bases are TGTGCCAGCAGGCGACAGGGAGGTCAGCCCCAGCATTTT. Its protein product is CASRRQGGQPQHF.

This clonotype appeared a few times. One end of the junction is discordant with germline, which a read error may explain. This sequence joins TRBV28 and TRBJ2-2, with TRBD1 as a possible D gene (5 bases). The germline gives CDR1 MDHEN, CDR2 SYDVKM. The length of the CDR3 is 14 residues. The CDR3 here is CASSPDMNPGELFF. The DNA of the CDR3 is TGTGCCAGCAGTCCGGACATGAACCCCGGGGAGCTGTTTTTT. The full variable domain, its missing parts supplied by reference TRBV28 and TRBJ2-2, is DVKVTQSSRYLVKRTGEKVFLECVQDMDHENMFWYRQDPGLGLRLIYFSYDVKMKEKGDIPEGYSVSREKKERFSLILESASTNQTSMYLCASSPDMNPGELFFGEGSRLTVL.

The V and J genes are TRBV6-5 and TRBJ1-2; 7 nucleotides align to TRBD1. Germline values: CDR1 MNHEY, CDR2 SVGAGI. V shed 6 bases and J 7 bases; nucleotides not matched to a gene: 11. CDR3 size: 14 residues. The CDR3: CASSPDRIRIGYTF. In nucleotides, the CDR3 is TGTGCCAGCAGCCCGGACAGGATCAGGATTGGCTACACCTTC.

This clonotype was recorded at least ten times. This chain's CDR3 is CASSLGDGEQYF. In DNA form, the CDR3 reads TGTGCCAGCAGCTTAGGGGACGGGGAGCAGTACTTC. The rearrangement uses TRBV7-9 and TRBJ2-7; D is possibly TRBD1 or TRBD2 (5 bases each). The CDR3 totals 12 residues. The V and J ends lost 1 base and 7 bases respectively, with 8 bases between them. The germline V gene has CDR1 SEHNR and CDR2 FQNEAQ (reference sequence).

This clonotype showed up just a few times. The J gene is TRBJ2-7, the V gene TRBV7-2; 10 bases fit TRBD2. CDR3 length: 16 amino acids. The J segment lost 3 bases and the V segment lost 1 base, leaving 6 bases of the junction unmatched. The germline gives CDR1 SGHTA, CDR2 FQGNSA. CDR3 sequence (DNA): TGTGCCAGCAGCTTAGGGGTCCTAGCGGGAGTCTACGAGCAGTACTTC. Translation: CASSLGVLAGVYEQYF.

To note about this clonotype: One end of the junction fails to match germline, which may point to a read error. The V and J genes are TRBV3-1 and TRBJ1-4; D uncertain. The germline CDR1 and CDR2 sequences are LGHDT and YNNKEL (reference sequence). The CDR3 length is 15 residues. In DNA, the CDR3 is TGTGCCAGCAGCCAATTAAGACCAACTAATGAAAAACGGTTTTTT. Amino acids: CASSQLRPTNEKRFF.

This clonotype was picked up a small number of times. V usage is TRBV20-1 and J usage is TRBJ2-3; TRBD1 matches 12 bases. Germline CDR1 and CDR2: DFQATT and SNEGSKA (reference sequence). V gave up 3 bases and J gave up 6 bases; unmatched junction bases: 7. The CDR3 runs 15 residues. The CDR3 nucleotides are TGCAGTGCTAGTCGGGGACAGGGGGCGCGGGATACGCAGTATTTT. As protein: CSASRGQGARDTQYF.

The genes are TRBV7-2 and TRBJ2-3, with TRBD2 matching 7 bases. This CDR3 is built from 16 residues. Germline CDR1 SGHTA, CDR2 FQGNSA. J lost 3 bases, V lost 0 bases, and 6 bases had no gene match. In nucleotides, the CDR3 is TGTGCCAGCAGCTTAGCACCGGGAGGAGGAACAGATACGCAGTATTTT. Translation gives CASSLAPGGGTDTQYF.

This clonotype has only a few counts. This chain links TRBV20-1 with TRBJ2-3; 9 bases are a match to TRBD2. Germline V CDR1 and CDR2: DFQATT, SNEGSKA (reference sequence). CDR3 size: 13 residues. After removal of 6 bases from V and 9 bases from J, the junction contained 10 bases not matched to a gene. Written as DNA, the CDR3 is TGCAGTGCCGCGGCTAGCGGGATCGCGACGCAGTATTTT. This translates into CSAAASGIATQYF.

The chain recombines TRBV28 with TRBJ1-2; no definite D call. CDR3 length: 12 amino acids. V lost 11 bases to trimming and J lost 4 bases, with 14 bases between them. The germline gives CDR1 MDHEN, CDR2 SYDVKM. The CDR3 bases are TGTGCCGGCGCCGGGGAGCGCTATGGCTACACCTTC. Protein sequence: CAGAGERYGYTF.

This clonotype was picked up a small number of times. The chain has TRBV27 and TRBJ2-2, with TRBD2 matching over 9 bases. Germline CDR1 MNHEY, CDR2 SMNVEV (reference sequence). V dropped 1 base and J dropped 1; count of bases not matched to a gene: 4. The CDR3 has 17 residues. Here the CDR3 DNA reads TGTGCCAGCAGTTTATTGCGACTAGCGGAGAACACCGGGGAGCTGTTTTTT. As protein: CASSLLRLAENTGELFF.

This clonotype turned up a few times. The CDR3, as DNA: TGTGCCAGCAGTTTAGCGGGTACCGAGCAGTACTTC. Translation: CASSLAGTEQYF. The chain combines TRBV12-3 or TRBV12-4 with TRBJ2-5; D unresolved. The J call is in doubt because the DNA end fits TRBJ2-7 better. The CDR3 totals 12 residues.

The chain employs TRBV27 and TRBJ2-1; TRBD2 is a possible D gene (6 bases). Germline loops: CDR1 MNHEY, CDR2 SMNVEV (reference sequence). V was cut by 3 bases and J by 8 bases, with 8 bases left in between. CDR3 length: 12 residues. The CDR3: CASSFVADEQFF. CDR3 nucleotides: TGTGCCAGCAGTTTCGTAGCGGATGAGCAGTTCTTC.

The CDR3 coding sequence is TGTGCCAGCAGTTTTGGGACAGCTAACGGCTACACCTTC. Translated, it gives CASSFGTANGYTF. The V and J genes are TRBV28 and TRBJ1-2, with 7 bases identical to TRBD1. Trimming took 3 bases from V and 8 from J; bases not matched to a gene: 6. In germline, CDR1 is MDHEN, CDR2 SYDVKM. The CDR3 runs to 13 residues.

J is TRBJ2-3 and V is TRBV14, with 7 bases identical to TRBD1. In germline, CDR1 is SGHDN, CDR2 FVKESK. After removal of 4 bases from V and 1 base from J, the junction contained 8 bases not matched to a gene. The CDR3 extends over 16 amino acids. The DNA for the CDR3 is TGTGCCAGCAGCCTTAAACAGGGGATCGGCACAGATACGCAGTATTTT. Protein: CASSLKQGIGTDTQYF. Full variable domain (rest looked up from reference TRBV14 and TRBJ2-3): EAGVTQFPSHSVIEKGQTVTLRCDPISGHDNLYWYRRVMGKEIKFLLHFVKESKQDESGMPNNRFLAERTGGTYSTLKVQPAELEDSGVYFCASSLKQGIGTDTQYFGPGTRLTVL.

In its sample, this clonotype was seen a few times. This chain uses TRBV13 with TRBJ2-3, with 15 positions matching TRBD2. Germline V lookup: CDR1 PRHDT, CDR2 FYEKMQ (reference sequence). Trimming cost V 5 bases and J 4 bases; bases outside gene matches: 7. The CDR3 loop spans 17 amino acids. The chain's CDR3 is CASSTGLAGGVADTQYF. In nucleotides, the CDR3 is TGTGCCAGCAGCACGGGACTAGCGGGAGGTGTCGCAGATACGCAGTATTTT.

This clonotype was seen more than once but under ten times. The rearrangement links TRBV28 to TRBJ2-7, with D tentatively TRBD2 (5 bases). The CDR3 contains 14 residues. Germline-derived CDR1 and CDR2 are MDHEN and SYDVKM. Between the trimmed V and J ends, which lost 5 bases and 2 bases, there was a span of 13 bases. The CDR3 region is CASSKSGNPYEQYF. The CDR3 nucleotides are TGTGCCAGCAGTAAGTCCGGGAACCCCTACGAGCAGTACTTC.

A word on this clonotype: Given a much more abundant clone one base away, this may be a read error. The chain uses TRBV20-1 and TRBJ1-2; 8 bases line up with TRBD1. This CDR3 has 15 amino acids. CDR1 and CDR2 from the germline V gene are DFQATT and SNEGSKA (reference sequence). The CDR3 region is CSAGQGATANCGYTF. The DNA of the CDR3 is TGCAGCGCAGGCCAGGGGGCTACAGCTAACTGTGGCTACACCTTC.

This clonotype was seen ten or more times. This chain links TRBV20-1 with TRBJ2-5, with 8 nucleotides matching TRBD2. The CDR3 sequence is 15 residues long. Germline V gene lookup returns CDR1 DFQATT and CDR2 SNEGSKA (reference sequence). V dropped 4 bases and J dropped 1; count of bases not matched to a gene: 8. The CDR3 sequence is CSATTDSGTQETQYF. CDR3 sequence (DNA): TGCAGTGCTACTACGGATAGCGGGACCCAAGAGACCCAGTACTTC.

In its sample, this clonotype was seen a few times. The CDR3 DNA reads as TGTGCCATCAGTGTGGGCGGCTCCTACGAGCAGTACTTC. Translating it yields CAISVGGSYEQYF. V usage is TRBV10-3 and J usage is TRBJ2-7; D ambiguous. Germline assignment: CDR1 ENHRY and CDR2 SYGVKD. The length of the CDR3 is 13 residues. V was shortened by 4 bases and J by 0 bases, with 7 bases between the two germline ends.

This clonotype was seen a few times. The rearrangement uses TRBV2 and TRBJ2-1, with D maybe TRBD1 (5 bases). Germline-derived CDR1 and CDR2 are SNHLY and FYNNEI. The CDR3 has 14 residues. V shed 7 bases and J shed 3 bases, with 13 bases lying between them. The chain's CDR3 is CASKVTAFYNEQFF. The DNA of the CDR3 is TGTGCCAGCAAGGTGACAGCCTTCTACAATGAGCAGTTCTTC.

This clonotype was observed a few times. This chain links TRBV19 with TRBJ1-1; D may be TRBD1 (6 bases). Germline CDR1 is LNHDA and CDR2 is SQIVND (reference sequence). Trimming removed 11 bases from V and 0 bases from J, with 16 bases in between. CDR3 length: 14 amino acids. This CDR3 is CASQTGAMNTEAFF. The CDR3 coding sequence is TGTGCCTCACAAACGGGGGCTATGAACACTGAAGCTTTCTTT.